This T cell receptor beta chain was recorded in a study of blood T cell repertoires in COVID-19 (dated by TCRdb to about 2020). A note on the overall study: Collaborator samples came from the United States, Italy and Spain and covered acute and convalescent phases of COVID-19. The prospective study material was composed of cDNA or gDNA derived from T cells, B-cell-depleted T cells, or PBMCs. The dataset comprised deeply sampled blood TCRbeta repertoires from subjects exposed to, actively infected with, or recovered from COVID-19. The repertoires were made available in a free public database intended to serve as a resource for research on the immune response to SARS-CoV-2. The samples were drawn from the first 160 participants of the ongoing ImmuneRACE study and from more than 1,000 subjects provided by 6 global collaborators. Nearly every sample came with metadata listing a de-identified subject ID, COVID-19 status, age in years and sex. Where available, HLA class I and class II types were obtained from metadata supplied by the sample provider rather than from assay-based typing.

Points on this clone: Its antigen is unknown. No much larger clone exists at a distance of one base, and base qualities are not known.

Each collaborating institution followed its own protocols to collect whole blood in K2EDTA tubes. Collaborator samples were shipped for TCRbeta analysis as frozen whole blood, isolated PBMCs, or DNA extracted from either sample type. TCRbeta CDR3 regions were amplified from genomic DNA using the immunoSEQ Assay, a bias-controlled multiplex PCR. The paper's data handling went like this. Nucleated cell counts per sample were estimated from amplification of reference gene primers within the assay. To quantify the absolute abundance of each unique TCRbeta CDR3 rearrangement, sequence reads were collapsed and filtered. For each sample, productive Simpson clonality was calculated by taking the square root of Simpson's diversity index across productive rearrangements. What TCRdb holds here is the immuneACCESS table cut down to in-frame rearrangements. Part of the clones is not present; checked against another copy, under half of the missing clones reflect an unresolved V gene, and the others are unexplained. V and J calls and clone size come straight from that table; D and trimming were deduced from the DNA. Present in this sample are under 50,000 clones, roughly four fifths of which were seen just once. Of the sample, roughly 7% is held by the ten largest clones.

The paper's findings and limits, for the study overall: The quantity of clinical and demographic metadata differed by source and by participant and was supplied without curation.

V and J lose 5 bases and 3 bases, and a span of 16 bases separates them. Including cysteine and phenylalanine, the CDR3 has 16 amino acids. Kept here is only the CDR3 DNA, which spans 48 bases and is read in frame from base 1. In the germline V gene, CDR1 corresponds to SGHTA and CDR2 to FQGNSA. This receptor chain uses TRBV7-2 and TRBJ2-2; the D gene is possibly TRBD2, with 6 bases matching. The origin of this receptor is a middle-aged man with acute or convalescent COVID-19. Sample: peripheral blood. The bases read TGTGCCAGCAGCCCCATGATGCGGGGACACACCGGGGAGCTGTTTTTT. Its translation reads: CASSPMMRGHTGELFF.